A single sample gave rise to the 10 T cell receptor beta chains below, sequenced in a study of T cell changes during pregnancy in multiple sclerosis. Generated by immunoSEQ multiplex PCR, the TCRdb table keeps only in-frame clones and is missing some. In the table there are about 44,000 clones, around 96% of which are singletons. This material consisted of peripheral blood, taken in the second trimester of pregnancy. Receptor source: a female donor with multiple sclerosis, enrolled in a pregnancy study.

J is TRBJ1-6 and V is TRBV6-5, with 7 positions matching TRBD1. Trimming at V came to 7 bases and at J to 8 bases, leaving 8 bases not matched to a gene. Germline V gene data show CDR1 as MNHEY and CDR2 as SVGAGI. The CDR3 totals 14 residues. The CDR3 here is CASTPRDRDSPLHF. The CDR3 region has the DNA TGTGCCAGCACCCCCCGGGACAGAGATTCACCCCTCCACTTT.

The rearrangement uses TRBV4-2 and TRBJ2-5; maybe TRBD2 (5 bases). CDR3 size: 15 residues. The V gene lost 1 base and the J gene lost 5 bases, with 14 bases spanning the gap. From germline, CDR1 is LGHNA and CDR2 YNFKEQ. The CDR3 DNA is TGTGCCAGCAGCCAAGGAAGACCCGCGGGTGAGACCCAGTACTTC. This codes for CASSQGRPAGETQYF.

The CDR3 spells CASIVGQGGGELFF. CDR3 bases: TGTGCCAGCATTGTCGGACAGGGCGGCGGGGAGCTGTTTTTT. The genes are TRBV2 and TRBJ2-2; 8 bases map to TRBD1. The CDR3 contains 14 residues. Trimming cost V 7 bases and J 7 bases; bases outside gene matches: 8. Germline assignment: CDR1 SNHLY and CDR2 FYNNEI.

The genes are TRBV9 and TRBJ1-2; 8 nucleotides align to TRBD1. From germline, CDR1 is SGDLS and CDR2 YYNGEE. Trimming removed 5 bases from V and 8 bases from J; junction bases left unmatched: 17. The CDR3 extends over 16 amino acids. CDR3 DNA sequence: TGTGCCAGCAGTCTTACGGGACAGGACTTATTCAGAGGCTACACCTTC. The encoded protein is CASSLTGQDLFRGYTF.

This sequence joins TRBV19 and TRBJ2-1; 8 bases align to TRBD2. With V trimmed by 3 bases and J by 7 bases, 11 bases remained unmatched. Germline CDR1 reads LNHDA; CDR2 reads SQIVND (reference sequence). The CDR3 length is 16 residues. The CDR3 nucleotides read TGTGCCAGTAGTATCCCAGCGGGAGTCCGGATTAATGAGCAGTTCTTC. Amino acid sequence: CASSIPAGVRINEQFF.

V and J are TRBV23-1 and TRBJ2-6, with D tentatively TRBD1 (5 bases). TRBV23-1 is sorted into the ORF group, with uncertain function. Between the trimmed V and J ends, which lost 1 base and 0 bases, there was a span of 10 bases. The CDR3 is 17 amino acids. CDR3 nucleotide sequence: TGCGCCAGCAGTCAATATGTGACAGACTCTGGGGCCAACGTCCTGACTTTC. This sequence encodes CASSQYVTDSGANVLTF.

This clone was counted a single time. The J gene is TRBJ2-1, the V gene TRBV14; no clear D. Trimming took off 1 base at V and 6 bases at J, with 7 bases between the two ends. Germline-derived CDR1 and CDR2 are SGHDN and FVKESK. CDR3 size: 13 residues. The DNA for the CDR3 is TGTGCCAGCAGCCAAGCCGGGTTCAATGAGCAGTTCTTC. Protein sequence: CASSQAGFNEQFF.

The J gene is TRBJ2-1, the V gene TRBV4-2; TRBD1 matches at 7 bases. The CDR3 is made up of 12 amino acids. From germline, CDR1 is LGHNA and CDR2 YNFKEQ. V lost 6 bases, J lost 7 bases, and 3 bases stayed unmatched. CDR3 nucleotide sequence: TGTGCCAGCAGGCCAGGGGGAAATGAGCAGTTCTTC. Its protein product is CASRPGGNEQFF.

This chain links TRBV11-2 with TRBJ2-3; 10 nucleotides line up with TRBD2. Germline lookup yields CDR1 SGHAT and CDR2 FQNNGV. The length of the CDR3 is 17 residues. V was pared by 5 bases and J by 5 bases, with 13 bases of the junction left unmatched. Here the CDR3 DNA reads TGTGCCAGCAGCGAAGGGGGTAGCGGGAGGTGGGTAGATACGCAGTATTTT. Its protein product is CASSEGGSGRWVDTQYF.

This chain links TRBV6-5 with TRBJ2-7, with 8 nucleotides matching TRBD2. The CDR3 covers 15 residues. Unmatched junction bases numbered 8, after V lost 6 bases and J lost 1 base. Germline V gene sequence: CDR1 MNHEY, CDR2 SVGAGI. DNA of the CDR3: TGTGCCAGCAGCCCTCGGGGGGGCACTTCCTACGAGCAGTACTTC. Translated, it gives CASSPRGGTSYEQYF.